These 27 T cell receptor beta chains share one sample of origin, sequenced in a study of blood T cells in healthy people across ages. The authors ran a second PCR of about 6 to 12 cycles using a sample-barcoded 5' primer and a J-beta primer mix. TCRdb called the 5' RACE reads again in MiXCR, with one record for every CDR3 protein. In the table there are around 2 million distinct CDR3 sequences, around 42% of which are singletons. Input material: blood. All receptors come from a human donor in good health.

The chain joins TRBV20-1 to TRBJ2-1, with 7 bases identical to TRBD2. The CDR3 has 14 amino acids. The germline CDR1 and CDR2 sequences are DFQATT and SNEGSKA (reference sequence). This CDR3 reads CSARGASGYNEQFF. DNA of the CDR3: TGCAGCGCAAGGGGAGCTAGCGGCTACAATGAGCAGTTCTTC.

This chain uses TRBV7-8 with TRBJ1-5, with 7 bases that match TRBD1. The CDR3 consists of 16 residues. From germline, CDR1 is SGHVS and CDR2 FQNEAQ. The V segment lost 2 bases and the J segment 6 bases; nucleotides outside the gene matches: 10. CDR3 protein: CASSLTTGIGSQPQHF. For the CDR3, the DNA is TGTGCCAGCAGCTTAACGACAGGGATAGGCAGTCAGCCCCAGCATTTT.

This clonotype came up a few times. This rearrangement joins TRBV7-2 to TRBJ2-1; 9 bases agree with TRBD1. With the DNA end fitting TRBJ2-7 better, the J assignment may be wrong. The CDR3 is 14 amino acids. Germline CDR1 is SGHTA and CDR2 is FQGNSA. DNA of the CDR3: TGTGCCAGCAGCCCTGACAGGGGGTACTACGAGCAGTACTTC. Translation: CASSPDRGYYEQYF.

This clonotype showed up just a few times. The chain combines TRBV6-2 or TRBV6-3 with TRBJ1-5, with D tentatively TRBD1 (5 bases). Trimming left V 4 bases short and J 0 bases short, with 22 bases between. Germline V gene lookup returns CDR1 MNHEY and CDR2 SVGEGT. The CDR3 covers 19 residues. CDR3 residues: CASSSISGAETHSNQPQHF. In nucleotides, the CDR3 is TGTGCCAGCAGTTCGATCTCCGGGGCGGAGACTCATAGCAATCAGCCCCAGCATTTT.

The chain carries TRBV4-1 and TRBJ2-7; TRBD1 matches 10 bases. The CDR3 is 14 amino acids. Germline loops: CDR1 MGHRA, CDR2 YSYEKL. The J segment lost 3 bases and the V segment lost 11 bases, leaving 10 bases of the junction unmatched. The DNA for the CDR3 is TGCGCCGGCAACCAAGGGGACAGGGGCTACGAGCAGTACTTC. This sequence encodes CAGNQGDRGYEQYF.

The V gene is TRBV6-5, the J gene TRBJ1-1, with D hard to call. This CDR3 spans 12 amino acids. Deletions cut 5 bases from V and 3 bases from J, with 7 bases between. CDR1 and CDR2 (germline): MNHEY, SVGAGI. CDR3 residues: CASSRTDTEAFF. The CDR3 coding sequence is TGTGCCAGCAGTAGGACGGACACTGAAGCTTTCTTT.

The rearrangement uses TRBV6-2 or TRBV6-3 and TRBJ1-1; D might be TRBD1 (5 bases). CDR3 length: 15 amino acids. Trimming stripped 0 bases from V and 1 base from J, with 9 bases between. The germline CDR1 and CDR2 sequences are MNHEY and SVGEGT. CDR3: CASSYSVRGNTEAFF. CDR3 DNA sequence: TGTGCCAGCAGTTACTCGGTAAGGGGGAACACTGAAGCTTTCTTT.

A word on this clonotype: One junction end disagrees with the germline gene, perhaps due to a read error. The DNA of the CDR3 is TGCGGTGCTAGATCAGGGGGGCCAACTAATGAAAAACTGTTTTTT. Residues: CGARSGGPTNEKLFF. This chain joins TRBV20-1 and TRBJ1-4; 7 bases fit TRBD1. Germline V CDR1 and CDR2: DFQATT, SNEGSKA (reference sequence). CDR3 length equals 15 residues.

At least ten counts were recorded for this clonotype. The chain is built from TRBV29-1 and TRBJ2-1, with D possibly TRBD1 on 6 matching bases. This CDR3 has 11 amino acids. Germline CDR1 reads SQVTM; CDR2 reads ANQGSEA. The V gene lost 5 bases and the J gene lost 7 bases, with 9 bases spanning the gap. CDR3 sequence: CSVPRGNEQFF. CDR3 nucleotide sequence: TGCAGCGTTCCGAGGGGGAATGAGCAGTTCTTC.

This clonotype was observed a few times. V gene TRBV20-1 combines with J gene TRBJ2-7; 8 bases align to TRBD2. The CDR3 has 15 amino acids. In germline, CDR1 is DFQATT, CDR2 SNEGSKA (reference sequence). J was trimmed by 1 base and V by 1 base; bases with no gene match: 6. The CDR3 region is CSARGGGGPSYEQYF. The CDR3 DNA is TGCAGTGCTAGAGGGGGCGGGGGGCCATCCTACGAGCAGTACTTC.

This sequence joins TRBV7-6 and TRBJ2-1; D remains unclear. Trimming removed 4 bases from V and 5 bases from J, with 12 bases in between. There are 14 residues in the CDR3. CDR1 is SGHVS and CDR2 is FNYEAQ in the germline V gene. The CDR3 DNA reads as TGTGCCAGCAGCTCCCGAACCGTAGACAATGAGCAGTTCTTC. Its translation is CASSSRTVDNEQFF.

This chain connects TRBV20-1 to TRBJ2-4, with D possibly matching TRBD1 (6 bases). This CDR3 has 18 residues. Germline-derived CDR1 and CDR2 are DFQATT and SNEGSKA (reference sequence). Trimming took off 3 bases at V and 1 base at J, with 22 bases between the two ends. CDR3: CSASDGTRGARAKNIQYF. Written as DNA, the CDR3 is TGCAGTGCTAGTGATGGGACAAGGGGCGCCAGGGCCAAAAACATTCAGTACTTC.

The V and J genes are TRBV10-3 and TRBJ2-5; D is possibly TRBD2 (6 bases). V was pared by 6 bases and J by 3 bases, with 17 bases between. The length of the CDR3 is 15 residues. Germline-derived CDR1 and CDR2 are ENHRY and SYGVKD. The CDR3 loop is CAIRATGDSEETQYF. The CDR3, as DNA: TGTGCCATCAGGGCTACGGGGGACTCAGAAGAGACCCAGTACTTC.

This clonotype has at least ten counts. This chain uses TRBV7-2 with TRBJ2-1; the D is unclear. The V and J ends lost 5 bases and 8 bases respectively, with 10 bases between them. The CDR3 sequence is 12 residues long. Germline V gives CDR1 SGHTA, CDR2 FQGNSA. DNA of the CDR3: TGTGCCAGCAGCCAGCCCTGGGATGAGCAGTTCTTC. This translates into CASSQPWDEQFF.

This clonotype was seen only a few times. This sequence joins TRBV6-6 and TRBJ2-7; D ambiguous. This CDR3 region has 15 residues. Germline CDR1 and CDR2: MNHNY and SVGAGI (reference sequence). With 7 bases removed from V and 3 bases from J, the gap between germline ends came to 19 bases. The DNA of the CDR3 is TGTGCCAGCACCCTACGAACGACCGGTGTCTACGAGCAGTACTTC. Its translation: CASTLRTTGVYEQYF.

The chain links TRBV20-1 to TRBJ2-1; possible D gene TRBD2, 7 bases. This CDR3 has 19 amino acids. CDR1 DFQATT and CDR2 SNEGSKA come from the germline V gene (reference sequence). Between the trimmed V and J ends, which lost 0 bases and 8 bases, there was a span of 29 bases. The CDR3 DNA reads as TGCAGTGCTAGAGATGGACAAGCGGGACGAGGGGGGAATTACGATGAGCAGTTCTTC. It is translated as CSARDGQAGRGGNYDEQFF.

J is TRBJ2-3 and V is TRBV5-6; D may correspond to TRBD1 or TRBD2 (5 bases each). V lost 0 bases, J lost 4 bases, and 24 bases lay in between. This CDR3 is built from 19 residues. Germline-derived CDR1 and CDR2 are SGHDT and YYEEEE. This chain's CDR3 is CASSLARGALQPVPDTQYF. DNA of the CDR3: TGTGCCAGCAGCTTGGCTAGAGGGGCACTCCAACCTGTTCCAGATACGCAGTATTTT.

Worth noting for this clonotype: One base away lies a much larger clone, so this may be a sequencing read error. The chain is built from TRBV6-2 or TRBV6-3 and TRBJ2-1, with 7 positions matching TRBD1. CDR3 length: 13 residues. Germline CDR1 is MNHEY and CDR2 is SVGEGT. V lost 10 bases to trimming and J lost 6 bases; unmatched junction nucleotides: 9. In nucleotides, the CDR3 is TGTGCCAACAGAACAGGGGAAGTCAATGAGCAGTTCTTC. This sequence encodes CANRTGEVNEQFF.

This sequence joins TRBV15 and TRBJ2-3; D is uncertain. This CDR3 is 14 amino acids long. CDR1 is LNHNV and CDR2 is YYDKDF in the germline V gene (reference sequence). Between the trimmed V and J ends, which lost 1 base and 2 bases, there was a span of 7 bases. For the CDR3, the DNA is TGTGCCACCAGCAGAGGGGCCTACACAGATACGCAGTATTTT. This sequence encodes CATSRGAYTDTQYF.

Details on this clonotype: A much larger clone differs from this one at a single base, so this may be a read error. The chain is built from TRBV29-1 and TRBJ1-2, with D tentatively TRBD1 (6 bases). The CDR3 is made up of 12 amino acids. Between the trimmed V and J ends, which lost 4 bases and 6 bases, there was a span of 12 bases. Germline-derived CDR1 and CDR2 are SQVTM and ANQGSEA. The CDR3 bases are TGCAGCGTTGTCGCAGGGGCGGATGGCTACACCTTC. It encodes CSVVAGADGYTF.

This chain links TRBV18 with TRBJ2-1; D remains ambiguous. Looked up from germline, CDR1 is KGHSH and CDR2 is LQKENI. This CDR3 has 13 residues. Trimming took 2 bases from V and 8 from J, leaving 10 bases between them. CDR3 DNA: TGTGCCAGCTCACCAGTTAAATACCATGAGCAGTTCTTC. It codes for CASSPVKYHEQFF. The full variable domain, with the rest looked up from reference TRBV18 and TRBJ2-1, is NAGVMQNPRHLVRRRGQEARLRCSPMKGHSHVYWYRQLPEEGLKFMVYLQKENIIDESGMPKERFSAEFPKEGPSILRIQQVVRGDSAAYFCASSPVKYHEQFFGPGTRLTVL.

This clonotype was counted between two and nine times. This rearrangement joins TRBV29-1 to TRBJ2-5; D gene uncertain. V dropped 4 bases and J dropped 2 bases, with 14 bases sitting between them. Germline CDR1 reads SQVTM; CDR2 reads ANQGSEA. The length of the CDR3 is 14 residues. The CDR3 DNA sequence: TGCAGCGTTGGGTTCCTAAGTTCTCAAGAGACCCAGTACTTC. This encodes CSVGFLSSQETQYF.

DNA of the CDR3: TGTGCCAGCAGTTTACTCTGGGGTAGTTCTAACTATGGCTACACCTTC. This codes for CASSLLWGSSNYGYTF. This chain connects TRBV27 to TRBJ1-2, with D hard to call. From germline, CDR1 is MNHEY and CDR2 SMNVEV (reference sequence). This CDR3 comprises 16 residues. V was shortened by 2 bases and J by 0 bases, with 13 bases between the two germline ends.

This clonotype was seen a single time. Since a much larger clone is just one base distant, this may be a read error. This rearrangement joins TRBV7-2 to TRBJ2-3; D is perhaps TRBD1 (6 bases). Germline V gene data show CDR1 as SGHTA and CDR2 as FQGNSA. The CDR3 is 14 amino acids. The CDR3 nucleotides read TGTGCCTCACAGCTTAGGGGGAGCACAGGTACGCAGTATTTT. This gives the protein CASQLRGSTGTQYF.

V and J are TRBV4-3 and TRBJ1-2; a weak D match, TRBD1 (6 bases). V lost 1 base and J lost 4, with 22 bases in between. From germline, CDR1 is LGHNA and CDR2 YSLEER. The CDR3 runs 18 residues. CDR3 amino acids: CASSQGWQTETGPYGYTF. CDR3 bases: TGCGCCAGCAGCCAAGGTTGGCAAACTGAAACAGGGCCCTATGGCTACACCTTC.

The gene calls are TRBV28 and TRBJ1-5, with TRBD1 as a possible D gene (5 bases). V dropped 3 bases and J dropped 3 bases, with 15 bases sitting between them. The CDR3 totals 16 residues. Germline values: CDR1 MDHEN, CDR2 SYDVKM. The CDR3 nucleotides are TGTGCCAGCAGTTTTAGTGGGGCAGACCCCAATCAGCCCCAGCATTTT. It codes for CASSFSGADPNQPQHF.

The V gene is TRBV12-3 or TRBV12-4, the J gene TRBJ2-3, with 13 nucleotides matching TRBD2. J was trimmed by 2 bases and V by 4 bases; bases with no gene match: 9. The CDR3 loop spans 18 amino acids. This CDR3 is CASSSWTSGGTNTDTQYF. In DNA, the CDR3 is TGTGCCAGCAGTTCCTGGACTAGCGGGGGAACTAACACAGATACGCAGTATTTT.